The text below deals with one T cell receptor (beta chain). The antigen remains undetermined. The assay, immunoSEQ v3.0, was run at survey level. Here immunoSEQ multiplex PCR was the method, and the copy in TCRdb shows in-frame clones only, minus some. Here the sample spans under 25,000 clones, around four fifths being singletons. With V trimmed by 2 bases and J by 5 bases, 9 bases remained unmatched. There are 17 residues in the CDR3. Germline assignment: CDR1 MNHEY and CDR2 SMNVEV (reference sequence). These data are taken from a study of long-term antiretroviral therapy in people with HIV. General observations from the study: Transplant-donor-level diversity was not reached after ART, though diversity increased.

The samples, holding about 1-11 million cryopreserved PBMC, were thawed before DNA extraction was carried out. This rearrangement joins TRBV27 to TRBJ2-1, with TRBD2 matching 10 bases. The sample here was unsorted PBMCs, taken 1.6 years after starting antiretroviral therapy. This clonotype was sampled from a man in his forties with HIV. In nucleotides, the CDR3 is TGTGCCAGCAGTTTAATTGGTACTAGCGGGGCCAACAATGAGCAGTTCTTC. It codes for CASSLIGTSGANNEQFF.